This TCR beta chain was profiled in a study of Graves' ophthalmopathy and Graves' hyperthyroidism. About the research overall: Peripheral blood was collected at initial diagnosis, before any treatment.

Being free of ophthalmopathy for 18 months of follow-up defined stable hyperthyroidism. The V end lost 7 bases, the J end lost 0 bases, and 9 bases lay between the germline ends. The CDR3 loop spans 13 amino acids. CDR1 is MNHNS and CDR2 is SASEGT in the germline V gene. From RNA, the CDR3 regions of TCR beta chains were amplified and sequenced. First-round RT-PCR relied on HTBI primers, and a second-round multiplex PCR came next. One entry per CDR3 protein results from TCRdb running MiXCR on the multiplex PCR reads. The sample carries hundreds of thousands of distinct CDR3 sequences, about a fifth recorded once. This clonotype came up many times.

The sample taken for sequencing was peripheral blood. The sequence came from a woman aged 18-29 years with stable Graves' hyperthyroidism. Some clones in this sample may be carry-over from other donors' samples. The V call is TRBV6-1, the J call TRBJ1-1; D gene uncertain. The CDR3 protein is CASNPQLNTEAFF. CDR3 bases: TGTGCCAGCAACCCACAGTTGAACACTGAAGCTTTCTTT.